The 10 T cell receptor beta chains below all came from one sample that was sequenced in a study of cytomegalovirus exposure and HLA in healthy donors. The PCR used 60 Vbeta and 13 Jbeta primers. The data were produced by immunoSEQ multiplex PCR, yet TCRdb's version contains in-frame clones alone and is incomplete. Of 150,000 to 200,000 clones listed, 65% to 85% are singletons. Sequences were obtained from PBMCs. These receptor sequences come from a man aged 40-49 years in good health and CMV-seropositive.

The J gene is TRBJ2-7, the V gene TRBV9; 11 bases fit TRBD1. The V gene end was trimmed by 3 bases and the J gene end by 5 bases; junction bases not matched to a gene: 7. The CDR3 is 15 amino acids. CDR1 and CDR2 from the germline V gene are SGDLS and YYNGEE. CDR3 amino acids: CASSARDRGFDEQYF. The CDR3 nucleotides are TGTGCCAGCAGCGCCAGGGACAGGGGGTTCGACGAGCAGTACTTC.

This sequence joins TRBV19 and TRBJ2-7; TRBD1 matches at 8 bases. Trimming cost V 4 bases and J 0 bases; bases outside gene matches: 5. In germline, CDR1 is LNHDA, CDR2 SQIVND (reference sequence). The CDR3 has 15 residues. The CDR3 region is CASSTQGTGSYEQYF. DNA of the CDR3: TGTGCCAGTAGTACCCAAGGGACAGGCTCCTACGAGCAGTACTTC.

The chain is built from TRBV2 and TRBJ2-5; the D is unclear. Deletions cut 9 bases from V and 0 bases from J, with 8 bases between. This CDR3 has 12 residues. Germline assignment: CDR1 SNHLY and CDR2 FYNNEI. CDR3 region: CASSQYQETQYF. DNA for the CDR3: TGTGCCAGTTCACAGTACCAAGAGACCCAGTACTTC.

The chain is built from TRBV4-1 and TRBJ1-4; possibly TRBD1 for D (6 bases). Trimming took off 5 bases at V and 4 bases at J, with 14 bases between the two ends. The CDR3 has 15 residues. Germline loops: CDR1 MGHRA, CDR2 YSYEKL. Here the CDR3 DNA reads TGCGCCAGCAGCGGCCGGGGACAAGTTAATGAAAAACTGTTTTTT. Its translation is CASSGRGQVNEKLFF.

This rearrangement joins TRBV5-5 to TRBJ2-7, with 8 bases identical to TRBD1. CDR3 length: 15 amino acids. The ends lost 2 bases at V and 6 bases at J; junction bases unmatched: 10. The V gene's germline CDR1 is SGHKS and CDR2 YYEKEE (reference sequence). CDR3: CASSLGGRGHGEQYF. The DNA of the CDR3 is TGTGCCAGCAGCTTAGGGGGCAGGGGGCACGGCGAGCAGTACTTC.

This clone turned up a few times. V is TRBV7-2 and J is TRBJ2-7, with 7 bases matching TRBD1. J lost 2 bases, V lost 6 bases, and 10 bases had no gene match. The length of the CDR3 is 15 residues. Germline V gene lookup returns CDR1 SGHTA and CDR2 FQGNSA. CDR3 coding DNA: TGTGCCAGCAGGGTGCGCCCGGGACAGACCTACGAGCAGTACTTC. Protein product: CASRVRPGQTYEQYF. The whole variable domain, remainder taken from reference TRBV7-2 and TRBJ2-7, is GAGVSQSPSNKVTEKGKDVELRCDPISGHTALYWYRQSLGQGLEFLIYFQGNSAPDKSGLPSDRFSAERTGGSVSTLTIQRTQQEDSAVYLCASRVRPGQTYEQYFGPGTRLTVT.

The rearrangement joins TRBV6-5 to TRBJ2-1; 11 bases fit TRBD2. Unmatched junction bases numbered 5, after V lost 2 bases and J lost 8 bases. The V gene's germline CDR1 is MNHEY and CDR2 SVGAGI. The CDR3 spans 15 residues. CDR3 protein: CASSYGTSGVDEQFF. CDR3 DNA sequence: TGTGCCAGCAGTTACGGGACTAGCGGTGTGGATGAGCAGTTCTTC.

CDR3 protein: CASSLEQATQYF. CDR3 DNA sequence: TGCGCCAGCAGCTTGGAACAGGCCACGCAGTATTTT. The rearrangement links TRBV5-1 to TRBJ2-3; a weak D match, TRBD1 (5 bases). The V gene lost 0 bases and the J gene lost 9 bases, with 8 bases spanning the gap. The germline gives CDR1 SGHRS, CDR2 YFSETQ. The length of the CDR3 is 12 residues.

CDR3 nucleotide sequence: TGTGCCAGCAGTGACCGGGGAGAGTTGAACACTGAAGCTTTCTTT. It yields the protein CASSDRGELNTEAFF. The chain couples TRBV6-1 to TRBJ1-1; D is uncertain. Germline assignment: CDR1 MNHNS and CDR2 SASEGT. V lost 3 bases and J 0 bases, leaving 11 bases between the germline ends. The CDR3 runs 15 residues.

V and J are TRBV25-1 and TRBJ1-5; the D is unclear. Germline lookup yields CDR1 MGHDK and CDR2 SYGVNS. Trimming removed 5 bases at V and 2 bases at J, with 10 bases between. This CDR3 spans 14 amino acids. The CDR3 loop reads CASSRGIGNQPQHF. DNA for the CDR3: TGTGCCAGCAGTCGAGGAATAGGCAATCAGCCCCAGCATTTT. Complete variable domain (other parts from reference TRBV25-1 and TRBJ1-5): EADIYQTPRYLVIGTGKKITLECSQTMGHDKMYWYQQDPGMELHLIHYSYGVNSTEKGDLSSESTVSRIRTEHFPLTLESARPSHTSQYLCASSRGIGNQPQHFGDGTRLSIL.